This is a list of T cell receptor beta chains from one sample in a study of blood T cell repertoires in COVID-19. Clones were sequenced by immunoSEQ multiplex PCR, and TCRdb holds only the in-frame ones, with some missing. The sample yields about 36,000 clones, 75% to 95% seen once. Sample: peripheral blood. The receptor source for this set is a human donor in a cohort sampled during active COVID-19. Each CDR3 is given with its conserved first and last residue. D genes are given only for firm matches. Clone size is given for some rows only: seen once, a few or many times, or a class if the clone is expanded.

>17|TRBJ2-7|NA|TRBV29-1|TRBD2
TGCAGCGTTGTTCGACTAGCGGGGAGAGGGGGGTCGAGAGAGCAGTACTTC
CSVVRLAGRGGSREQYF
>15|TRBJ2-7|NA|TRBV18|TRBD1
TGTGCCAGCTCACCCGGACAGGGAAAATCCTACGAGCAGTACTTC
CASSPGQGKSYEQYF
>14|TRBJ2-5|NA|TRBV18|TRBD1
TGTGCCAGCTCACCACGGGGACAGCAAGAGACCCAGTACTTC
CASSPRGQQETQYF
>14|TRBJ2-7|NA|TRBV28|TRBD1
TGTGCCAGCAGTTACAGGGGAAACTCCTACGAGCAGTACTTC
CASSYRGNSYEQYF
>13|TRBJ1-2|NA|TRBV19|NA
TGTGCCTCAAGTGGCAGGGTAAACTATGGCTACACCTTC
CASSGRVNYGYTF
>14|TRBJ2-2|NA|TRBV2|TRBD1
TGTGCCAGCATTCAAACAGGGGCGATCGGGGAGCTGTTTTTT
CASIQTGAIGELFF
>15|TRBJ2-3|NA|TRBV25-1|TRBD2
TGTGCCAGCAGTTCACTAGCGGGAAGCACAGATACGCAGTATTTT
CASSSLAGSTDTQYF
>14|TRBJ1-5|few|TRBV27|NA
TGTGCCAGCAGTAAGGACAGTCTCCGGTCGCCCCAGCATTTT
CASSKDSLRSPQHF
>14|TRBJ2-3|NA|TRBV6-4|TRBD2
TGTGCCAGCAGTGTGGGACTATACACAGATACGCAGTATTTT
CASSVGLYTDTQYF
>16|TRBJ1-3|once|TRBV5-1|NA
TGCGCCAGCAGCCGACAGGCTTCTATCTCTGGAAACACCATATATTTT
CASSRQASISGNTIYF
>16|TRBJ2-2|NA|TRBV9|NA
TGTGCCAGCACCCCTGGCGAACAGGTCGGAACCGGGGAGCTGTTTTTT
CASTPGEQVGTGELFF
>12|TRBJ2-3|NA|TRBV11-3|NA
TGTGCCAGCAGCATGAGGTCGGATACGCAGTATTTT
CASSMRSDTQYF
>14|TRBJ1-1|NA|TRBV2|NA
TGTGCCAGCAGCTCCCGGGGTGTGAACACTGAAGCTTTCTTT
CASSSRGVNTEAFF
>13|TRBJ1-5|NA|TRBV28|NA
TGTGCCAGCAGTCTACAGGGAACCCAGCCCCAGCATTTT
CASSLQGTQPQHF
>15|TRBJ1-5|NA|TRBV6-6|NA
TGTGCCAGCAGTGAGACAGGTAGGGGCAATCAGCCCCAGCATTTT
CASSETGRGNQPQHF